These T cell receptor beta chains were read from a single sample in a study of shared clonotypes between healthy human individuals. TCRdb's table, derived via immunoSEQ multiplex PCR, lists solely in-frame clones and lacks some. Among under 600,000 clones listed, roughly 79% were seen once. Sequences were obtained from PBMCs. Source of these receptors: a woman in her 40s in good health. Some clones in this sample may be carry-over from other donors' samples. CDR3s include the opening cysteine and the closing phenylalanine or tryptophan. The D gene is left open where the match is weak. Not all rows give a size; the values are once, few, many and, for expanded clones, a class.

d_call: .; j_call: TRBJ2-7; v_call: TRBV28; clone_size: .; cdr3_aa: CASTPRGTASYEQYF; cdr3_nt: TGTGCCAGCACCCCCCGCGGGACGGCCTCCTACGAGCAGTACTTC
d_call: .; j_call: TRBJ2-1; v_call: TRBV6-5; clone_size: .; cdr3_aa: CASREQSYNEQFF; cdr3_nt: TGTGCCAGCAGGGAACAGTCCTACAATGAGCAGTTCTTC
d_call: TRBD2; j_call: TRBJ2-7; v_call: TRBV27; clone_size: .; cdr3_aa: CASSLLGTSSKQYF; cdr3_nt: TGTGCCAGCAGTTTGCTCGGGACTAGCAGCAAGCAGTACTTC
d_call: .; j_call: TRBJ2-7; v_call: TRBV18; clone_size: .; cdr3_aa: CASSSADHRTYEQYF; cdr3_nt: TGTGCCAGCTCATCTGCAGACCACCGGACCTACGAGCAGTACTTC
d_call: TRBD2; j_call: TRBJ2-3; v_call: TRBV7-7; clone_size: .; cdr3_aa: CASSVSGTGDTQYF; cdr3_nt: TGTGCCAGCAGCGTTAGCGGGACGGGAGATACGCAGTATTTT
d_call: .; j_call: TRBJ2-5; v_call: TRBV19; clone_size: .; cdr3_aa: CASSTTGTGETQYF; cdr3_nt: TGTGCCAGTAGTACGACAGGGACTGGGGAGACCCAGTACTTC
d_call: .; j_call: TRBJ1-2; v_call: TRBV7-9; clone_size: few; cdr3_aa: CASSSDSGKNYGYTF; cdr3_nt: TGTGCCAGCAGCTCGGACAGTGGAAAAAACTATGGCTACACCTTC
d_call: .; j_call: TRBJ2-1; v_call: TRBV9; clone_size: .; cdr3_aa: CASSILPDSVNEQFF; cdr3_nt: TGTGCCAGCAGCATCCTCCCCGACAGTGTCAATGAGCAGTTCTTC
d_call: .; j_call: TRBJ1-2; v_call: TRBV5-6; clone_size: .; cdr3_aa: CASSFYAQEYGYTF; cdr3_nt: TGTGCCAGCAGCTTTTATGCTCAGGAGTATGGCTACACCTTC
d_call: .; j_call: TRBJ1-1; v_call: TRBV11-2; clone_size: .; cdr3_aa: CASSSHLNTEAFF; cdr3_nt: TGTGCCAGCAGCTCACACCTGAACACTGAAGCTTTCTTT